This T cell receptor beta chain was retrieved from a study of human T cells and chemical hapten exposure listed by TCRdb under 2021. Some background on the complete study: For sensitization, 2% DPC in acetone was applied to a 2 cm by 2 cm area of upper inner arm skin. Patch testing was performed on the upper back with Finn chambers containing 0.01% DPC, and the patch tests were scored after 6 days according to International Contact Dermatitis Research Group standards. In alopecia patients, the study followed how the peripheral blood TCR repertoire changed in vivo over primary and secondary sensitization to diphenylcyclopropenone (DPC), a hapten. Patients additionally received weekly therapeutic DPC doses to the scalp throughout the roughly 25-week study period. The patient cohort, mostly female, included alopecia areata with under or over 50% scalp involvement, alopecia totalis and alopecia universalis. Libraries were pooled for sequencing, and variation in per-sample TCR yields was attributed mainly to small differences in library volumes within the pool. Twenty-nine alopecia patients provided blood for TCR sequencing at one to four time points (pre-sensitization, 2, 6 and 24 weeks). Blood was sampled from patients pre-sensitization (week 0) and at 2, 6 and about 24 weeks after DPC sensitization. Results and caveats for the whole study, not just this receptor: Patch test score correlated positively with the number of PT1 expanded TCRs, reaching significance at thresholds 8, 16 and 32 but not at 4. DPC sensitization did not change the number of TCRs with a frequency above 1 in 1000, and there was no evidence of changes in global repertoire structure. After repeated subsampling, changes were observed in the strength of the expansion versus patch-test correlation and in the threshold at which the correlation became significant. Because every patient had alopecia, a presumed autoimmune disease, the patients' immune response might differ from that of healthy individuals. Compared with pre-sensitization or healthy control sets, expanded TCRs formed significantly more large CDR3 similarity clusters, which is consistent with antigen-driven responses.

The protocol used for the library was RACE. The data were produced on a NextSeq 500. During library preparation, unique molecular identifiers were attached to individual cDNA molecules so that TCRs could be counted in a quantitative, reproducible way. For every blood RNA sample, sequencing covered both the TCR alpha and TCR beta chains. The source study handled its data this way. The median number of TCRs per sample was 85,000 to 100,000, ranging from roughly 23,224 to 700,000. V, J and CDR3 annotation of the TCR reads was performed with the Decombinator software suite. For PS versus PT1 abundance plots, all samples were subsampled to the same number of TCRs (28,000). Expanded TCRs were defined as absent before sensitization and observed at least eight times at the 2-week time point. Through fastp at Q25 and MiXCR, TCRdb rebuilt clones from the public reads, retaining in-frame beta chains. Merged by CDR3 protein, the rows form single entries marked with the most common genes and DNA. The V and J calls were determined by TCRdb, not by the authors. The sample table holds about 340,000 distinct CDR3 sequences, of which around 7% were seen once. Of the sample, more than 7% falls within the top ten clones.

According to the study, the label for this sample's time point signals: patch test 1, 2 weeks after DPC sensitization. Read against the paper, the sample's treatment or condition label means: therapeutic diphenylcyclopropenone sensitization with weekly scalp DPC. At each patch-test visit, blood was drawn before the patch test was applied. Patients were considered eligible if aged 18 to 70, diagnosed with alopecia and deemed suitable for DPC therapy, and patients were excluded if pregnant. Total RNA was isolated from unfractionated whole blood collected in Tempus Blood RNA tubes. In the case of this clonotype: Its target antigen remains unknown. Per-nucleotide qualities are absent, and no much larger clonotype sits a single base away.

The sequence derives from a woman under 30 with alopecia areata. Some clones in this sample may be carry-over from other donors' samples. This sample comprised whole blood, obtained in connection with sensitization to the hapten diphenylcyclopropenone (DPC).

The CDR3 protein sequence reads: CTPRRTSGYTQYF. The sequence in DNA is TGCACTCCACGCAGGACTAGCGGTTATACGCAGTATTTT. Recombination connected TRBV20-1 to TRBJ2-3, with 10 middle bases fitting TRBD2. Measured from the cysteine to the phenylalanine, the CDR3 is 13 residues long. Only the CDR3 part of the read is kept: 39 bases, read in frame from the first base. The germline V gene (reference sequence) sets CDR1 to DFQATT and CDR2 to SNEGSKA.